This T cell receptor (beta chain) came from a study of blood T cell repertoires in COVID-19. Study as a whole: Material from acute and convalescent COVID-19 was sourced from the United States, Italy and Spain. PBMCs, B-cell-depleted T cells, or T cells were the source of the cDNA or gDNA that made up the material.

Seattle researchers signed up patients amid active infection and tracked them longitudinally. Per the study methods: By means of reference gene primer amplification, nucleated cell counts were estimated. Some clones are missing from TCRdb's copy, which holds only in-frame ones; the method was immunoSEQ multiplex PCR. The V and J calls and the clone size are those of that table, but D and trimming were determined from the DNA. Here the sample spans over 250,000 clones, about four fifths being singletons. V was clipped by 4 bases and J by 7 bases; unmatched bases: 8. The CDR3 has 15 residues. Germline CDR1 is KGHDR and CDR2 is SFDVKD. This clone was counted once.

The specimen sequenced was peripheral blood. This chain links TRBV24-1 with TRBJ1-4, with 7 bases aligning to TRBD1. The clonotype originates from a human donor with COVID-19, enrolled during active disease. The donor label of this sample is uncertain. CDR3 nucleotides: TGTGCCACCAGTGACTCTACAGGGGCAAGTGAAAAACTGTTTTTT. It encodes CATSDSTGASEKLFF.